The 17 T cell receptor beta chains below come from one sample, sequenced in a study of T-cell reconstitution after alpha-beta-depleted transplantation in children. Molecular barcoding with unique molecular identifiers was used for the TCRbeta library. Each CDR3 protein is one row after TCRdb ran MiXCR on the PCR reads. Among 110,000 or so distinct CDR3 sequences listed, approximately 6.4% were seen once. Sequenced here: PBMCs, mostly from graft donor cells, sampled 360 days after TCRalphabeta/CD19-depleted stem cell transplant. The receptors here all came from a male patient aged 2 to 10 who had a stem cell transplant for acute lymphoblastic leukemia, so the T cells may come from the graft donor.

This clonotype was detected many times. The chain has TRBV9 and TRBJ1-2, with D perhaps TRBD1 (5 bases). CDR1 is SGDLS, CDR2 YYNGEE, per germline. The V gene lost 3 bases and the J gene lost 3 bases, with 12 bases spanning the gap. This CDR3 contains 14 residues. For the CDR3, the DNA is TGTGCCAGCAGCGCCAGGGACGGACACTATGGCTACACCTTC. It codes for CASSARDGHYGYTF.

The table lists this clonotype with many counts. In nucleotides, the CDR3 is TGCGCCAGCAGCCCCTCCATGAGAGGGATCGCGAACACCGGGGAGCTGTTTTTT. Translation gives CASSPSMRGIANTGELFF. The rearrangement uses TRBV4-3 and TRBJ2-2; possible D gene TRBD2, 5 bases. V lost 4 bases and J 0 bases, leaving 18 bases between the germline ends. From germline, CDR1 is LGHNA and CDR2 YSLEER. The CDR3 loop spans 18 amino acids.

This clonotype was detected only a few times. This rearrangement joins TRBV6-2 or TRBV6-3 to TRBJ2-5; the D is unclear. V lost 8 bases and J lost 2, with 12 bases in between. The CDR3 totals 13 residues. CDR1 and CDR2 (germline): MNHEY, SVGEGT. The CDR3 DNA sequence: TGTGCCAGCTGCTTTACGCAGCAAGAGACCCAGTACTTC. Translating it yields CASCFTQQETQYF.

This clonotype has only a few counts. The gene calls are TRBV6-2 or TRBV6-3 and TRBJ2-5; D gene ambiguous. The CDR3 spans 15 residues. Looked up from germline, CDR1 is MNHEY and CDR2 is SVGEGT. The V end was cut by 4 bases, the J end by 5 bases, with 17 bases between. The chain's CDR3 is CASSSWTAPGETQYF. The CDR3 DNA reads as TGTGCCAGCAGTTCCTGGACGGCACCCGGGGAGACCCAGTACTTC.

This clonotype came up many times. The chain is built from TRBV12-3 or TRBV12-4 and TRBJ2-2; weak D call: TRBD2 (7 bases). V shed 7 bases and J shed 3 bases, with 15 bases lying between them. This CDR3 spans 15 amino acids. The CDR3 DNA follows: TGTGCCAGCAACCCGGGGGGCTTCCACACCGGGGAGCTGTTTTTT. Translation gives CASNPGGFHTGELFF.

The table lists this clonotype with many counts. The gene calls are TRBV4-2 and TRBJ2-7; D is uncertain. The germline V and J ends were trimmed by 2 bases and 5 bases, with 22 bases remaining between them. Per the germline V gene, CDR1 is LGHNA and CDR2 is YNFKEQ. This CDR3 has 17 amino acids. CDR3 bases: TGTGCCAGCAGCCAAATCGCGCAGGCCACGTCTGGAAACGAGCAGTACTTC. As protein: CASSQIAQATSGNEQYF.

This clonotype occurred a few times. The CDR3 sequence: CASIRAPGTDTQYF. Written as DNA, the CDR3 is TGTGCCAGCATTAGGGCCCCCGGCACAGATACGCAGTATTTT. The chain couples TRBV2 to TRBJ2-3; D not resolved. The germline V and J ends were trimmed by 7 bases and 1 base, with 12 bases remaining between them. Germline CDR1 SNHLY, CDR2 FYNNEI. This CDR3 region has 14 residues.

This clonotype was observed a few times. The chain is built from TRBV28 and TRBJ2-6; TRBD1 might be the D (5 bases). Looked up from germline, CDR1 is MDHEN and CDR2 is SYDVKM. The CDR3 extends over 17 amino acids. Trimming cost V 3 bases and J 0 bases, with 12 bases left between them. The CDR3 bases are TGTGCCAGCAGTTTTAGGGGTGCCCTCTCTGGGGCCAACGTCCTGACTTTC. Protein product: CASSFRGALSGANVLTF.

The chain uses TRBV28 and TRBJ2-3; tentative D call: TRBD1 (5 bases). V was trimmed by 3 bases and J by 5 bases, leaving 12 bases between them. The CDR3 is 14 residues long. Germline loops: CDR1 MDHEN, CDR2 SYDVKM. The CDR3 here is CASSFLGAGDTQYF. CDR3 in DNA: TGTGCCAGCAGTTTCTTAGGGGCAGGAGATACGCAGTATTTT.

This clonotype showed up many times. The CDR3 coding sequence is TGCAGCGTTGTTGGGCAGCCCCAGCATTTT. As protein: CSVVGQPQHF. This chain uses TRBV29-1 with TRBJ1-5, with no clear D. V shed 4 bases and J shed 7 bases, with 5 bases lying between them. CDR3 length: 10 amino acids. The germline V gene encodes CDR1 SQVTM and CDR2 ANQGSEA.

The chain recombines TRBV11-2 with TRBJ2-7; a weak D match, TRBD2 (7 bases). The V and J ends lost 1 base and 4 bases respectively, with 14 bases between them. CDR3 length: 15 amino acids. Germline V gene lookup returns CDR1 SGHAT and CDR2 FQNNGV. CDR3 nucleotide sequence: TGTGCCAGCAGCTTAGGGGTCGGGGGGCTATACGAGCAGTACTTC. This translates into CASSLGVGGLYEQYF.

The CDR3, as DNA: TGTGCCAGCTCGGGGGGGAACACTGAAGCTTTCTTT. This codes for CASSGGNTEAFF. The genes are TRBV18 and TRBJ1-1, with a weak D call TRBD1 (5 bases). Looked up from germline, CDR1 is KGHSH and CDR2 is LQKENI. V shed 6 bases and J shed 1 base, with 6 bases lying between them. This CDR3 has 12 residues. The full variable domain, in which reference TRBV18 and TRBJ1-1 provide the parts outside the CDR3, is NAGVMQNPRHLVRRRGQEARLRCSPMKGHSHVYWYRQLPEEGLKFMVYLQKENIIDESGMPKERFSAEFPKEGPSILRIQQVVRGDSAAYFCASSGGNTEAFFGQGTRLTVV.

The CDR3 protein is CASGASGRFRGGEQYF. The CDR3 DNA follows: TGTGCCAGCGGGGCTAGCGGGAGGTTTCGGGGGGGCGAGCAGTACTTC. The rearrangement joins TRBV5-6 to TRBJ2-7; 11 bases match TRBD2. The CDR3 is made up of 16 amino acids. Germline V gene sequence: CDR1 SGHDT, CDR2 YYEEEE. V dropped 7 bases and J dropped 6; count of bases not matched to a gene: 15. Full variable domain (rest looked up from reference TRBV5-6 and TRBJ2-7): DAGVTQSPTHLIKTRGQQVTLRCSPKSGHDTVSWYQQALGQGPQFIFQYYEEEERQRGNFPDRFSGHQFPNYSSELNVNALLLGDSALYLCASGASGRFRGGEQYFGPGTRLTVT.

This clonotype has ten or more counts. The CDR3 loop reads CASSDGTSGRAGEDTQYF. DNA of the CDR3: TGTGCCAGCAGTGACGGGACTAGCGGGAGGGCCGGCGAAGATACGCAGTATTTT. The chain carries TRBV28 and TRBJ2-3; the match to TRBD2 covers 16 bases. Germline lookup yields CDR1 MDHEN and CDR2 SYDVKM. The CDR3 covers 18 residues. V shed 5 bases and J 5 bases; nucleotides not matched to a gene: 10.

The rearrangement links TRBV27 to TRBJ1-2; maybe TRBD1 (5 bases). This CDR3 is 18 amino acids long. V lost 6 bases, J lost 6 bases, and 29 bases lay in between. The germline gives CDR1 MNHEY, CDR2 SMNVEV (reference sequence). This CDR3 reads CASRGGGFRDAISDGYTF. The CDR3 coding sequence is TGTGCCAGCAGGGGGGGAGGTTTCAGGGACGCCATTTCCGATGGCTACACCTTC.

There are a few counts of this clonotype. The CDR3 DNA sequence: TGTGCCAGCAGCCCCGAGACAGGGGCCTACGAGCAGTACTTC. The encoded protein is CASSPETGAYEQYF. The rearrangement joins TRBV7-6 to TRBJ2-7; TRBD1 matches 8 bases. The CDR3 contains 14 residues. Germline CDR1 and CDR2: SGHVS and FNYEAQ. V was pared by 5 bases and J by 2 bases, with 5 bases of the junction left unmatched. The entire variable domain, with the rest obtained from reference TRBV7-6 and TRBJ2-7, is as follows: GAGVSQSPRYKVTKRGQDVALRCDPISGHVSLYWYRQALGQGPEFLTYFNYEAQQDKSGLPNDRFSAERPEGSISTLTIQRTEQRDSAMYRCASSPETGAYEQYFGPGTRLTVT.

This clonotype has a count of ten or more. The chain is built from TRBV7-2 and TRBJ2-3, with D maybe TRBD1 (6 bases). The length of the CDR3 is 18 residues. The ends were cut back, 8 bases at V and 5 bases at J, with 29 bases in the middle. In germline, CDR1 is SGHTA, CDR2 FQGNSA. Written as DNA, the CDR3 is TGTGCCAGCGGACAGTTGAAAAAGAGAGGACGGTTCAAAGATACGCAGTATTTT. This encodes CASGQLKKRGRFKDTQYF.